This T cell receptor beta chain was retrieved from a study of T cells in Graves' hyperthyroidism and ophthalmopathy. Whole-study findings and limits: Ophthalmopathy and stable hyperthyroidism were separated by a 13 V-J model.

This clonotype was seen a handful of times. Its target is not known. CDR1 is MDHEN, CDR2 SYDVKM, per germline. The CDR3 spans 14 residues. Trimming took off 4 bases at V and 11 bases at J, with 20 bases between the two ends. Regions amplified from RNA transcripts were the TCR beta CDR3 regions. During a first-round RT-PCR of the TCR CDR3, the HTBI primer set was used. TCRdb processed the multiplex PCR reads anew with MiXCR; each CDR3 protein has one entry. This sample has 200,000 to 250,000 distinct CDR3 sequences, with about 15% found just once. Hyperthyroidism of Graves' type that showed no ophthalmopathy progression within 18 months was stable. Each 10 ml fresh peripheral blood draw supplied the PBMCs.

Sequencing was performed on blood. This sequence joins TRBV28 and TRBJ1-1, with D uncertain. This clonotype was sampled from a woman between 50 and 59 years old with Graves' hyperthyroidism. CDR3 sequence reads: CASSSPQVTGKAFF. Written as DNA, the CDR3 is TGTGCCAGCAGTTCACCCCAGGTCACTGGGAAGGCTTTCTTT.